Listed here is a single TCR beta chain. This sample is drawn from a study of cytomegalovirus exposure and HLA in healthy donors. The primer mix had 60 Vbeta and 13 Jbeta primers. Only in-frame clones appear in the TCRdb table, and some are missing; sequencing was by immunoSEQ multiplex PCR. Of about 190,000 clones detected, around 86% appear once; the ten largest clones hold approximately 0.8%. The receptor was isolated from a woman younger than 30 in good health and CMV-seronegative. Input material: PBMCs.

CDR3 region: CSVKRQGTTSEAFF. The DNA of the CDR3 is TGCAGCGTTAAAAGACAGGGGACTACCTCTGAAGCTTTCTTT. The rearrangement joins TRBV29-1 to TRBJ1-1, with 8 bases identical to TRBD1. With 5 bases clipped from V and 6 bases from J, the junction kept 11 bases outside the gene matches. Germline CDR1 SQVTM, CDR2 ANQGSEA. The CDR3 runs to 14 residues.